Each of the 26 T cell receptor beta chains below was sequenced from the same sample in a study of T-cell reconstitution after alpha-beta-depleted transplantation in children (dated by TCRdb to about 2016). Library preparation was by PCR. TCRdb records Illumina HiSeq 2500 as the sequencer. Molecular barcoding was employed in the preparation of TCR libraries, with unique molecular identifiers being used to normalize TCRbeta repertoire quantification. The public reads were reprocessed in TCRdb via fastp at Q25 and MiXCR, keeping in-frame beta chains. Merged by CDR3 protein, the rows form single entries marked with the most common genes and DNA. Present in this sample are a few hundred thousand distinct CDR3 sequences, approximately 10% of which were seen just once. The ten largest clonotypes hold approximately 2.3% of the sample. The sample here was PBMCs from the stem cell graft donor, taken from the stem cell graft. The source is a human donor who donated a stem cell graft to a child with acute lymphoblastic leukemia.

This clonotype was observed a few times. The rearrangement joins TRBV7-6 to TRBJ2-7, with D possibly being TRBD2 (5 bases). The V end was cut by 5 bases, the J end by 9 bases, with 17 bases between. The germline CDR1 and CDR2 sequences are SGHVS and FNYEAQ. CDR3 length: 13 amino acids. The CDR3 protein is CASSPMAGGGQYF. Written as DNA, the CDR3 is TGTGCCAGCAGCCCGATGGCAGGAGGAGGGCAGTACTTC.

The rearrangement uses TRBV25-1 and TRBJ1-1, with 7 nucleotides matching TRBD1. Unmatched junction bases numbered 3, after V lost 8 bases and J lost 3 bases. CDR1 and CDR2 (germline): MGHDK, SYGVNS. This CDR3 is built from 12 residues. Here the CDR3 reads CASRGQYTEAFF. In nucleotides, the CDR3 is TGTGCCAGCCGGGGACAGTACACTGAAGCTTTCTTT.

In its sample, this clonotype was seen many times. This chain joins TRBV7-2 and TRBJ1-2; D gene unclear. CDR1 SGHTA and CDR2 FQGNSA come from the germline V gene. Deletions cut 0 bases from V and 1 base from J, with 9 bases between. The CDR3 runs 15 residues. CDR3 loop: CASSLARQSNYGYTF. As DNA, the CDR3 is TGTGCCAGCAGCTTAGCGAGGCAGAGTAACTATGGCTACACCTTC.

This clonotype came up a few times. The chain employs TRBV15 and TRBJ2-2, with D possibly TRBD2 on 6 matching bases. V was trimmed by 3 bases and J by 3 bases, leaving 11 bases between them. Germline loops: CDR1 LNHNV, CDR2 YYDKDF (reference sequence). The CDR3 spans 15 residues. CDR3 region: CATSRAKRDTGELFF. The DNA of the CDR3 is TGTGCCACCAGCAGGGCGAAGCGGGACACCGGGGAGCTGTTTTTT.

The chain joins TRBV4-2 to TRBJ2-7, with 9 bases identical to TRBD2. J was trimmed by 5 bases and V by 1 base; bases with no gene match: 6. The CDR3 is 15 amino acids. Germline V gene data show CDR1 as LGHNA and CDR2 as YNFKEQ. In nucleotides, the CDR3 is TGTGCCAGCAGCCAAGGAACTAGCGGGTATAACGAGCAGTACTTC. The encoded protein is CASSQGTSGYNEQYF.

V usage is TRBV7-9 and J usage is TRBJ1-2, with D unresolved. Trimming shortened V by 8 bases and J by 10 bases, and 5 bases separated the two germline ends. CDR1 and CDR2 (germline): SEHNR, FQNEAQ (reference sequence). CDR3 length equals 8 residues. CDR3 sequence reads: CASPAYTF. The CDR3 nucleotides are TGTGCCAGCCCCGCCTACACCTTC.

This clonotype has more than one count but fewer than ten. The chain uses TRBV27 and TRBJ2-2, with TRBD1 as a possible D gene (6 bases). Germline loops: CDR1 MNHEY, CDR2 SMNVEV (reference sequence). The CDR3 has 13 amino acids. Between the trimmed V and J ends, which lost 8 bases and 4 bases, there was a span of 11 bases. The CDR3 region has the DNA TGTGCCAGCTCCGCAGGGGCCACCGGGGAGCTGTTTTTT. Protein sequence: CASSAGATGELFF.

The genes are TRBV10-3 and TRBJ1-4, with no clear D. Trimming stripped 0 bases from V and 4 bases from J, with 12 bases between. CDR3 size: 16 residues. Germline V gene data show CDR1 as ENHRY and CDR2 as SYGVKD. This chain's CDR3 is CAISESVGEINEKLFF. CDR3 coding DNA: TGTGCCATCAGTGAGTCGGTCGGGGAGATTAATGAAAAACTGTTTTTT.

V and J are TRBV5-1 and TRBJ1-2; no clear D. CDR1 is SGHRS, CDR2 YFSETQ, per germline. The CDR3 has 14 amino acids. Between the trimmed V and J ends, which lost 0 bases and 2 bases, there was a span of 8 bases. Written as DNA, the CDR3 is TGCGCCAGCAGCTTGGATCCAAGGAACTATGGCTACACCTTC. This sequence encodes CASSLDPRNYGYTF.

This clonotype was observed many times. The gene calls are TRBV27 and TRBJ1-2; D call uncertain. V gave up 2 bases and J gave up 4 bases, with 14 bases separating them. The CDR3 runs 15 residues. Looked up from germline, CDR1 is MNHEY and CDR2 is SMNVEV (reference sequence). This CDR3 is CASSLEQSNAYGYTF. In DNA form, the CDR3 reads TGTGCCAGCAGTTTAGAACAGTCCAACGCCTATGGCTACACCTTC.

The gene calls are TRBV7-4 and TRBJ2-2, with TRBD2 matching 16 bases. The CDR3 consists of 17 residues. V was pared by 5 bases and J by 6 bases, with 6 bases of the junction left unmatched. Germline-derived CDR1 and CDR2 are SGHVT and SQSDAQ. The CDR3 protein is CASSTEGLAGGPGELFF. The CDR3 DNA sequence: TGTGCCAGCAGCACGGAGGGACTAGCGGGAGGGCCCGGGGAGCTGTTTTTT.

This chain uses TRBV9 with TRBJ2-3; 7 positions agree with TRBD2. Germline CDR1 and CDR2: SGDLS and YYNGEE. Trimming at V came to 4 bases and at J to 4 bases, leaving 3 bases not matched to a gene. There are 13 residues in the CDR3. CDR3 protein: CASSRLAADTQYF. The CDR3 nucleotides read TGTGCCAGCAGCCGACTAGCAGCAGATACGCAGTATTTT.

The V gene is TRBV7-6, the J gene TRBJ2-3; D ambiguous. V was clipped by 5 bases and J by 2 bases, with 8 bases between them. This CDR3 comprises 13 residues. Looked up from germline, CDR1 is SGHVS and CDR2 is FNYEAQ. This CDR3 reads CASSPSPTDTQYF. CDR3 in DNA: TGTGCCAGCAGCCCCAGCCCCACAGATACGCAGTATTTT.

With regard to this clonotype: The junction does not match germline at one end; this may be a read error. The chain has TRBV29-1 and TRBJ2-3, with TRBD1 identical over 7 bases. The CDR3 sequence is 11 residues long. Germline values: CDR1 SQVTM, CDR2 ANQGSEA. The CDR3 region is CSVLLGGGEDF. DNA for the CDR3: TGCAGCGTCTTGCTAGGGGGCGGTGAGGATTTT.

This clonotype was recorded a few times. The rearrangement joins TRBV5-1 to TRBJ2-1, with 13 nucleotides matching TRBD2. This CDR3 region has 16 residues. The J segment lost 3 bases and the V segment lost 4 bases, leaving 4 bases of the junction unmatched. The germline V gene has CDR1 SGHRS and CDR2 YFSETQ. The CDR3 coding sequence is TGCGCCAGCAGCCCTTGGACTAGCGGGGGCTACAATGAGCAGTTCTTC. Its translation is CASSPWTSGGYNEQFF.

This clonotype was seen a handful of times. J is TRBJ2-3 and V is TRBV20-1; weak D call: TRBD2 (5 bases). Germline CDR1 is DFQATT and CDR2 is SNEGSKA (reference sequence). The CDR3 has 15 residues. V was cut by 2 bases and J by 1 base, with 13 bases left in between. The CDR3 DNA reads TGCAGTGCTAGACAACTAGAGATCGGCACAGATACGCAGTATTTT. Amino acids: CSARQLEIGTDTQYF.

In its sample, this clonotype was seen a few times. The gene calls are TRBV7-6 and TRBJ2-2; D possibly matches TRBD1 or TRBD2 (5 bases each). The CDR3 extends over 16 amino acids. Per germline, CDR1 SGHVS and CDR2 FNYEAQ. Trimming took off 1 base at V and 8 bases at J, with 17 bases between the two ends. CDR3 residues: CASSLGRDQIAGELFF. The CDR3 DNA reads TGTGCCAGCAGCTTAGGTCGGGACCAAATCGCTGGGGAGCTGTTTTTT.

This clonotype was seen a handful of times. The chain combines TRBV7-2 with TRBJ2-7, with D possibly being TRBD1 (6 bases). Germline V gene data show CDR1 as SGHTA and CDR2 as FQGNSA. This CDR3 contains 13 residues. V was clipped by 4 bases and J by 4 bases, with 11 bases between them. The CDR3 bases are TGTGCCAGCAGCTCTCTCCAGGGGTACGAGCAGTACTTC. It is translated as CASSSLQGYEQYF.

A few counts support this clonotype. The gene calls are TRBV5-1 and TRBJ2-5; D might be TRBD2 (5 bases). The CDR3 loop spans 14 amino acids. Per the germline V gene, CDR1 is SGHRS and CDR2 is YFSETQ. With 1 base removed from V and 4 bases from J, the gap between germline ends came to 11 bases. The CDR3 bases are TGCGCCAGCAGCTTGATGGCGGGTATAGAGACCCAGTACTTC. This gives the protein CASSLMAGIETQYF.

This clonotype was found a few times. CDR3 sequence (DNA): TGTGCCAGCAGTTTGGGTTTTGCGGACAATGAGCAGTTCTTC. This encodes CASSLGFADNEQFF. This chain uses TRBV28 with TRBJ2-1; D call uncertain. The CDR3 has 14 residues. Germline assignment: CDR1 MDHEN and CDR2 SYDVKM. The ends were cut back, 3 bases at V and 5 bases at J, with 11 bases in the middle.

This clonotype was seen at least ten times. This chain joins TRBV24-1 and TRBJ2-1, with D unresolved. V lost 9 bases and J lost 4, with 12 bases in between. CDR1 is KGHDR, CDR2 SFDVKD, per germline. The CDR3 sequence is 13 residues long. The CDR3 region is CATSTVGYNEQFF. DNA of the CDR3: TGTGCCACCTCCACGGTGGGATACAATGAGCAGTTCTTC.

This clonotype occurred a few times. V and J are TRBV14 and TRBJ2-5, with 11 bases lining up with TRBD2. Germline CDR1 SGHDN, CDR2 FVKESK. The CDR3 is 15 amino acids. J was trimmed by 2 bases and V by 4 bases; bases with no gene match: 3. CDR3 DNA: TGTGCCAGCAGCCTGGGACTAGCGGCTCAAGAGACCCAGTACTTC. Translated: CASSLGLAAQETQYF.

This chain links TRBV19 with TRBJ2-1, with 12 positions matching TRBD2. Unmatched junction bases numbered 16, after V lost 5 bases and J lost 8 bases. The CDR3 extends over 18 amino acids. Germline CDR1 LNHDA, CDR2 SQIVND (reference sequence). CDR3 protein: CASSPHRLAGVPFHEQFF. DNA of the CDR3: TGTGCCAGTAGTCCCCACCGACTAGCGGGAGTCCCCTTCCATGAGCAGTTCTTC.

This clonotype showed up many times. The V call is TRBV7-2, the J call TRBJ2-5; 13 bases line up with TRBD2. Germline V gene lookup returns CDR1 SGHTA and CDR2 FQGNSA. The CDR3 has 19 amino acids. Unmatched junction bases numbered 17, after V lost 3 bases and J lost 7 bases. The CDR3 DNA sequence: TGTGCCAGCAGCTTGGCCCTGTCCGGGACTAGCGGGACCGGCGGGACCCAGTACTTC. This encodes CASSLALSGTSGTGGTQYF.

This clonotype was counted between two and nine times. The chain links TRBV20-1 to TRBJ2-7, with D hard to call. Germline-derived CDR1 and CDR2 are DFQATT and SNEGSKA (reference sequence). V was cut by 3 bases and J by 0 bases, with 12 bases left in between. The CDR3 is 14 residues long. CDR3 DNA sequence: TGCAGTGCTAGTCCACGACGTCTCTCCTACGAGCAGTACTTC. It yields the protein CSASPRRLSYEQYF.

The V and J genes are TRBV5-1 and TRBJ2-1; the match to TRBD2 covers 12 bases. V shed 3 bases, J shed 7 bases, and the junction held 8 bases outside the gene matches. CDR1 is SGHRS, CDR2 YFSETQ, per germline. The CDR3 runs to 16 residues. CDR3 region: CASSSSLAGGTNEQFF. The CDR3 nucleotides read TGCGCCAGCAGCTCCTCACTAGCGGGAGGAACAAATGAGCAGTTCTTC.